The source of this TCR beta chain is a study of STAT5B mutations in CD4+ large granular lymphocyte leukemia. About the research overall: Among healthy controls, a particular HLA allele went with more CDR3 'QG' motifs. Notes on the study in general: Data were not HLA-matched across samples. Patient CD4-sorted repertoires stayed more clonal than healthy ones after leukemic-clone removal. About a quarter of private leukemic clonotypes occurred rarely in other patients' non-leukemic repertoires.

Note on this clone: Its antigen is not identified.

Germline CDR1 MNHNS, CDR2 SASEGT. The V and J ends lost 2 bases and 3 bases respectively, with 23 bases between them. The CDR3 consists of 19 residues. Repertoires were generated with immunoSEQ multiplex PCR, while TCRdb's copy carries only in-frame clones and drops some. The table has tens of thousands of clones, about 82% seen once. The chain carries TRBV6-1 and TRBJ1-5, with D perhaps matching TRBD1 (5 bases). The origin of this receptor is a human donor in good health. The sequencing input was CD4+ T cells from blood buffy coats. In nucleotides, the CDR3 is TGTGCCAGCAGTGAAAGGGAGGGGCGGAGAGGGGTAGACAATCAGCCCCAGCATTTT. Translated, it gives CASSEREGRRGVDNQPQHF.